Listed below are T cell receptor beta chains from one sample, sequenced in a study of blood T cell repertoires in COVID-19. Using immunoSEQ multiplex PCR, the repertoire was profiled, and TCRdb retains in-frame clones only, with some absent. The table shows about 190,000 clones, with 85% to 90% occurring only once. The material sequenced was PBMCs or T cells enriched from blood (not recorded which). These receptors all stem from a woman aged 35 to 49 in a cohort exposed to, infected with or recovered from COVID-19 (not recorded which). Both conserved end residues are part of each CDR3. A D gene is named only where the DNA matches it firmly. Clone size is given for some rows only: seen once, a few or many times, or a class if the clone is expanded.

clone size,J gene,D gene,V gene,CDR3 DNA,CDR3 protein
.,TRBJ2-5,.,TRBV5-1,TGCGCCAGCAGCTTGTGGGAGGAGGGGGAGACCCAGTACTTC,CASSLWEEGETQYF
.,TRBJ2-7,TRBD1,TRBV7-9,TGTGCCAGCAGCTTTGGAGTGGTGGGGACAGATGAGCAGTACTTC,CASSFGVVGTDEQYF
.,TRBJ2-4,TRBD1,TRBV15,TGTGCCACCAGCAGAGATTCGGGACAGGGGAACATTCAGTACTTC,CATSRDSGQGNIQYF
.,TRBJ1-3,.,TRBV5-5,TGTGCCAGCAGCCTTGAGTTGCTTGGAAACACCATATATTTT,CASSLELLGNTIYF
.,TRBJ2-7,.,TRBV14,TGTGCCAGCAGCCAAGATAGGAGCCCCATAGGCTACGAGCAGTACTTC,CASSQDRSPIGYEQYF
.,TRBJ1-1,.,TRBV6-4,TGTGCCAGCAGGGATCAGGGAGGTTCTGAAGCTTTCTTT,CASRDQGGSEAFF
.,TRBJ1-1,TRBD1,TRBV2,TGTGCCAGCAGTGAATTGCGGGACAGGGTCTTAGAAGCTTTCTTT,CASSELRDRVLEAFF
.,TRBJ1-2,TRBD1,TRBV3-1/TRBV3-2,TGTGCCAGCAGCCAAATTCAGATAATAGACAGGGGGCAGGGTGGCTACACCTTC,CASSQIQIIDRGQGGYTF
.,TRBJ2-3,TRBD2,TRBV9,TGTGCCAGCAGCGAGGGACTAGCGCTAGACACAGATACGCAGTATTTT,CASSEGLALDTDTQYF
.,TRBJ2-7,TRBD1,TRBV27,TGTGCCAGCAGTTCGACACCAGGGGGCTACGAGCAGTACTTC,CASSSTPGGYEQYF
.,TRBJ2-7,.,TRBV4-3,TGCGCCAGCAGCCAAGATCCAGGGTCCTACGAGCAGTACTTC,CASSQDPGSYEQYF
.,TRBJ2-1,TRBD1,TRBV4-1,TGCGCCAGCAGCCGATCACAGGGGATGAATGAGCAGTTCTTC,CASSRSQGMNEQFF
.,TRBJ1-1,TRBD1,TRBV20-1,TGCAGTGCTAATGAACCGGGACAGGGATCTTTCTTT,CSANEPGQGSFF
.,TRBJ1-1,.,TRBV19,TGTGCCAGTAGTATGGCAGGGGTTACTGAAGCTTTCTTT,CASSMAGVTEAFF
.,TRBJ2-7,.,TRBV2,TGTGCCAGCAGTGATCCCCGCGAAAGAGGCGAGCAGTACTTC,CASSDPRERGEQYF
.,TRBJ1-5,TRBD1,TRBV19,TGTGCCAGTAGTATTGACGGTCGGGACAGTAATCAGCCCCAGCATTTT,CASSIDGRDSNQPQHF
.,TRBJ1-6,.,TRBV6-2/TRBV6-3,TGTGCCAGCAGTACCTCGGGACATTATAATTCACCCCTCCACTTT,CASSTSGHYNSPLHF
.,TRBJ1-5,.,TRBV28,TGTGCCAGCAGTTTGGTGGCAGAATATCAGCCCCAGCATTTT,CASSLVAEYQPQHF
.,TRBJ1-6,TRBD1,TRBV2,TGTGCCAGCACCGAAGACAGGGGCTTGAGGAGAACCCTCCACTTT,CASTEDRGLRRTLHF
.,TRBJ2-5,TRBD2,TRBV4-1,TGCGCCAGCAGCCAAGTACTAGCGGGAGAGACCCAGTACTTC,CASSQVLAGETQYF
.,TRBJ2-7,.,TRBV5-1,TGCGCCAGCAGCTTCCGGGGATACGAGCAGTACTTC,CASSFRGYEQYF
.,TRBJ1-3,.,TRBV4-1,TGCGCCAGCAGCCAAGGGAGGGGAGGTAAAAACACCATATATTTT,CASSQGRGGKNTIYF
once,TRBJ2-7,.,TRBV9,TGTGCCAGCAGCGGCCCGTTGGGCAGGGGCTCCTACGAGCAGTACTTC,CASSGPLGRGSYEQYF